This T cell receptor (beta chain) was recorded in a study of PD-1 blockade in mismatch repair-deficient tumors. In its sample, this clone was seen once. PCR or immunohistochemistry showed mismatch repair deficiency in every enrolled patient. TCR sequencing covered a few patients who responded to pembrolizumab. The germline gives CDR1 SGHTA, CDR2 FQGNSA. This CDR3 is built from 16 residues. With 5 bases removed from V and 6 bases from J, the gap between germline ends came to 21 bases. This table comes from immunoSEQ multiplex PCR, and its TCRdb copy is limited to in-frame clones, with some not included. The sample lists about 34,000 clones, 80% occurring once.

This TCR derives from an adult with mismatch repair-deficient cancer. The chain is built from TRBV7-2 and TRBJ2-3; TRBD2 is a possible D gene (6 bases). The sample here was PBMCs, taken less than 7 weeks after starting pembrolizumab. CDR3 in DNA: TGTGCCAGCAGCCATTCTCGGCTGACTAGTTCTGATACGCAGTATTTT. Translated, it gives CASSHSRLTSSDTQYF. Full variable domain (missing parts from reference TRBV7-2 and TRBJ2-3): GAGVSQSPSNKVTEKGKDVELRCDPISGHTALYWYRQSLGQGLEFLIYFQGNSAPDKSGLPSDRFSAERTGGSVSTLTIQRTQQEDSAVYLCASSHSRLTSSDTQYFGPGTRLTVL.